This T cell receptor (beta chain) was observed in a study of blood T cell repertoires in COVID-19 (dated by TCRdb to the early 2020s). Study-wide context: Samples from collaborators originated in the United States, Italy and Spain and spanned both the acute and convalescent phases of COVID-19. The material from the prospective study consisted of cDNA or gDNA derived from T cells, B-cell-depleted T cells, or PBMCs. Deeply sampled blood TCRbeta repertoires from subjects exposed to, actively infected with, or recovered from COVID-19 were included in the dataset. The repertoires were released in a freely available public database intended as a resource for research on the immune response to SARS-CoV-2. Samples came from the ongoing ImmuneRACE study (first 160 participants) plus 1,254 subjects from 6 global collaborators. Nearly every sample came with metadata listing a de-identified subject ID, COVID-19 status, age in years and sex. Where available, HLA class I and class II types were taken from metadata supplied by the sample provider and were not determined by assay-based typing. What the research found in general, with its limitations: The amount of clinical and demographic metadata varied by source and participant and was provided uncurated.

TCRbeta CDR3 regions were amplified from genomic DNA using the immunoSEQ Assay, a bias-controlled multiplex PCR. From the authors' description of their analysis: Within the assay, amplification of reference gene primers was used to estimate how many nucleated cells each sample contained. To quantify the absolute abundance of each unique TCRbeta CDR3 rearrangement, sequence reads were collapsed and filtered. For each sample, productive Simpson clonality was calculated as the square root of Simpson's diversity index over productive rearrangements. This is the immuneACCESS table as TCRdb keeps it, with only in-frame sequences that have V and J called. A part of the clones is gone; compared with another copy, unresolved V genes explain less than half, and the rest is unexplained. V and J calls and clone size come straight from that table; D and trimming were deduced from the DNA. The sample profile shows about 73,000 clones; around 81% of them were found once. 25% to 30% of the sample goes to the ten largest clones.

The CDR3 has 11 amino acids, counting the end cysteine and phenylalanine. CDR3 DNA only is kept here, 33 bases in frame from base 1. V drops 4 bases and J drops 3 bases, leaving 4 bases in between. The collaborating institutions used their own protocols to collect whole blood in K2EDTA tubes. For TCRbeta analysis, collaborator samples were shipped as frozen whole blood, as isolated PBMCs, or as DNA extracted from either sample type. As concerns this clone: The antigen it recognizes is unknown. No quality values exist for individual bases; no much larger clone is one base distant.

The chain is assembled from TRBV12-3 or TRBV12-4 and TRBJ2-7; a confident D gene designation cannot be given. What was sequenced was peripheral blood. The TCR sequence derives from a human donor in a cohort sampled during active COVID-19. The nucleotides read TGTGCCAGCAGTTCCAGCTACGAGCAGTACTTC. This codes for CASSSSYEQYF.